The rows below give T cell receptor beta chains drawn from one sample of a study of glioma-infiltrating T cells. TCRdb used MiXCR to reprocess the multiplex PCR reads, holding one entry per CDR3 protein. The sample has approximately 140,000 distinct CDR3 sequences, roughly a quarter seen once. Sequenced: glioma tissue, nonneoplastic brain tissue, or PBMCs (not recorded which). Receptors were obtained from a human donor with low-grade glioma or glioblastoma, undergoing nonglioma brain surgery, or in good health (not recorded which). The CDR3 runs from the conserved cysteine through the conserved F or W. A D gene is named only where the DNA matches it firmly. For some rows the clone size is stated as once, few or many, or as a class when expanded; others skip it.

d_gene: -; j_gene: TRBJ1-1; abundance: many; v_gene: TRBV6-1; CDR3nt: TGTGCCAGCGGGGCGGGGGGGAACACTGAAGCTTTCTTT; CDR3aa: CASGAGGNTEAFF
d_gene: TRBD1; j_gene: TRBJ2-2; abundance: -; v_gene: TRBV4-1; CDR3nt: TGCGCCAGCAGCCCAGCCGGGACAGCGAACACCGGGGAGCTGTTTTTT; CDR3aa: CASSPAGTANTGELFF
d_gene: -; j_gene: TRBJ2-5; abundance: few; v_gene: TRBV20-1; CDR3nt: TGCAGTGCTACTACTGGGGGGGGGGCAAAGACCCAGTACTTC; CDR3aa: CSATTGGGAKTQYF
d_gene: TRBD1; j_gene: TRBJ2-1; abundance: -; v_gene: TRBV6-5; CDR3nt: TGCGCCAGCAGGGGACAGGGTGGCTACGAGCAGTTCTTC; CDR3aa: CASRGQGGYEQFF
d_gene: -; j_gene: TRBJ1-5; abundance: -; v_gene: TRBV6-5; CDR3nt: TGTGCCAGCAGTGACTCAGCCAATCAGCCCCAGCATTTT; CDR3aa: CASSDSANQPQHF
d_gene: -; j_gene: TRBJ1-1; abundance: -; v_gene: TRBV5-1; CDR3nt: TGCGCCAGCAGCTTGGAAATCGGACGGTTGAACACTAAAGCTTTCTTT; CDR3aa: CASSLEIGRLNTKAFF
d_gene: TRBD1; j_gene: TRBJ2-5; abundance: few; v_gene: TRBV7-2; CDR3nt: TGTGCCAGCAGCCTTGGACAGGGGGCGCGAGAGACCCAGTACTTC; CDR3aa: CASSLGQGARETQYF
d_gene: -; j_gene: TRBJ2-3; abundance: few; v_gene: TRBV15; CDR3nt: TGTGCCACCAGCAGAGATACGGGTCATACGCAGTATTTT; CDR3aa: CATSRDTGHTQYF
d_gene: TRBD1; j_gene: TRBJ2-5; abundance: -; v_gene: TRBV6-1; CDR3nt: TGTGCCAGCAGCGTAGTGGGGACAGGGGGCCTGGTAGAGACCCAGTACTTC; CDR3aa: CASSVVGTGGLVETQYF
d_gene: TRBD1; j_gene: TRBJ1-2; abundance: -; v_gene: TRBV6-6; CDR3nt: TGTGCCAGCAGTTACTTGTTCTTACAGGGGGCGGATGGCTACACCTTC; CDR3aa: CASSYLFLQGADGYTF
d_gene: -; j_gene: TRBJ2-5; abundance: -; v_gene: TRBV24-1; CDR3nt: TGTGCCACCAGTTACCCCAATCCCCTGGGGCCCCAAGAGACCCAGTACTTC; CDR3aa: CATSYPNPLGPQETQYF
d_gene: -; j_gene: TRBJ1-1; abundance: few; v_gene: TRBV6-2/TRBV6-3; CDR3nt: TGTGCCAGCAGTTACTTGGGGTTGAACACTGAAGCTTTCTTT; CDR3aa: CASSYLGLNTEAFF
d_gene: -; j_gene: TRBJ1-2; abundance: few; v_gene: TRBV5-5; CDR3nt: TGTGCCAGCAGCTTGCAGACCCATGGCTACACCTTC; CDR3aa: CASSLQTHGYTF
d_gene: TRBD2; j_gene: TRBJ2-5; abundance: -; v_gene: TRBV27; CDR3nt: TGTGCCAGCAGTGGGGGGGGCCAAGAGACCCAGTACTTC; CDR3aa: CASSGGGQETQYF
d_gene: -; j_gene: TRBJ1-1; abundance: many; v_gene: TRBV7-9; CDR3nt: TGTGCCAGCAGCTTAGCGCACTTGATCATGAACACTGAAGCTTTCTTT; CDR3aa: CASSLAHLIMNTEAFF
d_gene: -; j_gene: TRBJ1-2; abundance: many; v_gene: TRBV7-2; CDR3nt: TGTGCCAGCAGCTCCCCCATCGGTCATGGCTACACCTTC; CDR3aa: CASSSPIGHGYTF
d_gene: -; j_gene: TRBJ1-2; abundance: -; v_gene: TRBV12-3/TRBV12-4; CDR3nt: TGTGCCAGCAGTTCCCCAGTTTCTGGAGCCCTCTATGGCTACACCTTC; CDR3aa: CASSSPVSGALYGYTF
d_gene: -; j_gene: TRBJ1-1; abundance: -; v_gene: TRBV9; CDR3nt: TGTGCCAGCAGCGCCCCGAGCACTGAAGCTTTCTTT; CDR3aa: CASSAPSTEAFF
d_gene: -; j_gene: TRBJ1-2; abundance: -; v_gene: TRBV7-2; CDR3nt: TGTGCCAGCAGCTTAGGGGGGTCGGATGGCTACACCTTC; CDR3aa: CASSLGGSDGYTF
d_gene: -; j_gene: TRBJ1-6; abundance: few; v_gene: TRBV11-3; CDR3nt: TGTGCCAGCAGCGCCCGGGACTCCTATAATTCACCCCTCCACTTT; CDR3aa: CASSARDSYNSPLHF
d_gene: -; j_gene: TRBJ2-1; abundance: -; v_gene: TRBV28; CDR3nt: TGTGCCAGCAGGGGGCCGAACGGGGGCTCCTACAATGAGCAGTTCTTC; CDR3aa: CASRGPNGGSYNEQFF
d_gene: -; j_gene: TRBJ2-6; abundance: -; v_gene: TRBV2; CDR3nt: TGTGCCAGCAGGGGTGGGGCCAACGTCCTGACTTTC; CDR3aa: CASRGGANVLTF
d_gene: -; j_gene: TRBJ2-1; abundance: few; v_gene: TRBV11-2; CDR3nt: TGTGCCAGCAGCTCAGGGGTGCCTTTACAGTTCTTC; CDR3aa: CASSSGVPLQFF
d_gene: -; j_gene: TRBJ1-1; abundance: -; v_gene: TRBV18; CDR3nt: TGTGCCAGCTCACCACCGGTGAACACTAAAGCTTTCTTT; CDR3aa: CASSPPVNTKAFF
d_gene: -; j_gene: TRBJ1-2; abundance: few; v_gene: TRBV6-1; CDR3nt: TGTGCCAGCAGTGTCTCAGGGGACTATGGCTACACCTTC; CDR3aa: CASSVSGDYGYTF
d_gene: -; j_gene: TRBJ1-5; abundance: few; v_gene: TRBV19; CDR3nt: TGTGCCAGTAGTATTCTGCAAGGCAATCAGCCCCAGCATTTT; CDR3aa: CASSILQGNQPQHF
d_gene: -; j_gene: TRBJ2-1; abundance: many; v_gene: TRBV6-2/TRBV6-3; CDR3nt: TGTGCCAGCAGTTACGTGGGTAATGAGCAGTTCTTC; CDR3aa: CASSYVGNEQFF